These T cell receptor beta chains were read from a single sample in a study of shared clonotypes between healthy human individuals. Produced via immunoSEQ multiplex PCR; TCRdb's table is partial and in-frame only. The sample has about 2.1 million clones, just over 90% seen once; the top ten hold less than 2%. Sequencing used naive CD8+ T cells from PBMCs. All receptors derive from a man in his late teens or twenties in good health. Some clones in this sample may be carry-over from other donors' samples. CDR3s include the opening cysteine and the closing phenylalanine or tryptophan. D genes are given only for firm matches. Clone size is given for some rows only: seen once, a few or many times, or a class if the clone is expanded.

clone size: once
J gene: TRBJ2-1
D gene: TRBD2
V gene: TRBV9
CDR3 DNA: TGTGCCAGCAGCGTCCCCCGGGAGGGCCCCAATGAGCAGTTCTTC
CDR3 protein: CASSVPREGPNEQFF

clone size: -
J gene: TRBJ1-2
D gene: -
V gene: TRBV11-2
CDR3 DNA: TGTGCCAGCAGCTTAGGTTCCGGGATCGGCTATGGCTACACCTTC
CDR3 protein: CASSLGSGIGYGYTF

clone size: -
J gene: TRBJ2-1
D gene: -
V gene: TRBV5-4
CDR3 DNA: TGTGCCAGCAGCCTACGGACAGAGTTATACAATGAGCAGTTCTTC
CDR3 protein: CASSLRTELYNEQFF

clone size: -
J gene: TRBJ1-5
D gene: -
V gene: TRBV27
CDR3 DNA: TGTGCCAGCAGGACCCAGGGGCGAGATAGCAATCAGCCCCAGCATTTT
CDR3 protein: CASRTQGRDSNQPQHF

clone size: -
J gene: TRBJ2-7
D gene: TRBD2
V gene: TRBV28
CDR3 DNA: TGTGCCAGCAGTTTAGGGGAGGGATACGAGCAGTACTTC
CDR3 protein: CASSLGEGYEQYF

clone size: -
J gene: TRBJ2-3
D gene: -
V gene: TRBV7-9
CDR3 DNA: TGTGCCAGCGAAGGCCTTAGCACAGATACGCAGTATTTT
CDR3 protein: CASEGLSTDTQYF

clone size: -
J gene: TRBJ1-3
D gene: -
V gene: TRBV7-9
CDR3 DNA: TGTGCCAGCAGCGGTTACTCTGGAAACACCATATATTTT
CDR3 protein: CASSGYSGNTIYF

clone size: -
J gene: TRBJ2-2
D gene: -
V gene: TRBV11-2
CDR3 DNA: TGTGCCAGCAGGACAATAGGAGGGCCGCTATCCGGGGAGCTGTTTTTT
CDR3 protein: CASRTIGGPLSGELFF

clone size: -
J gene: TRBJ2-1
D gene: TRBD2
V gene: TRBV7-2
CDR3 DNA: TGTGCCAGCAGCTTAAGGTCCGGGACTAGCGGGAGAGGCAATGAGCAGTTCTTC
CDR3 protein: CASSLRSGTSGRGNEQFF

clone size: once
J gene: TRBJ2-3
D gene: -
V gene: TRBV5-1
CDR3 DNA: TGCGCCAGCAGCTTGCAGGCGGGGCACACAGATACGCAGTATTTT
CDR3 protein: CASSLQAGHTDTQYF

clone size: -
J gene: TRBJ2-3
D gene: TRBD2
V gene: TRBV6-1
CDR3 DNA: TGTGCCAGCAGTGTAGGGACTAGCGGTTACACAGATACGCAGTATTTT
CDR3 protein: CASSVGTSGYTDTQYF

clone size: -
J gene: TRBJ1-5
D gene: -
V gene: TRBV29-1
CDR3 DNA: TGCAGGGACCCAGCGGGGGGCGATCAGCCCCAGCATTTT
CDR3 protein: CRDPAGGDQPQHF

clone size: -
J gene: TRBJ2-1
D gene: -
V gene: TRBV27
CDR3 DNA: TGTGCCAGCACCGCCCGGGACTCCAATGAGCAGTTCTTC
CDR3 protein: CASTARDSNEQFF

clone size: -
J gene: TRBJ2-1
D gene: -
V gene: TRBV10-1
CDR3 DNA: TGCGCCAGCAGTGAGTACCGGGAGCATGAAAATGAGCAGTTCTTC
CDR3 protein: CASSEYREHENEQFF

clone size: -
J gene: TRBJ2-7
D gene: TRBD2
V gene: TRBV6-4
CDR3 DNA: TGTGCCAGCAGTGCGGTAGCGGGAGAATGGTACGAGCAGTACTTC
CDR3 protein: CASSAVAGEWYEQYF

clone size: -
J gene: TRBJ2-7
D gene: TRBD2
V gene: TRBV11-2
CDR3 DNA: TGTGCCAGCAGGTATACTAGCGCCCTCGAGCAGTACTTC
CDR3 protein: CASRYTSALEQYF